This TCR beta chain was recovered during a study of PD-1 blockade in classical Hodgkin lymphoma. Whole-study findings and limits: Among the patients, those starting nivolumab under 1 year after ASCT were excluded. Complete responders' diversity at baseline resembled that of newly diagnosed patients. Nothing has yet pinned down what causes the repertoire differences, possibly disease activity or prior therapy.

Repertoires were generated with immunoSEQ multiplex PCR, while TCRdb's copy carries only in-frame clones and drops some. The sample lists about 93,000 clones, around nine tenths occurring once. This CDR3 has 19 amino acids. With V trimmed by 4 bases and J by 0 bases, 10 bases remained unmatched. CDR1 and CDR2 (germline): ENHRY, SYGVKD. This clone was seen only once. Its antigen is undetermined. In every patient, relapse followed autologous stem cell transplantation, while exposure to brentuximab vedotin differed. The clonotype comes from a human donor with classical Hodgkin lymphoma. The material was peripheral blood mononuclear cells (PBMCs), obtained before the second cycle of nivolumab. The chain recombines TRBV10-3 with TRBJ2-6; TRBD2 matches 9 bases. CDR3 DNA sequence: TGTGCCATCAGTGGAGGAGGCGGGAGGGATTACTCTGGGGCCAACGTCCTGACTTTC. Translating it yields CAISGGGGRDYSGANVLTF.